A selection of T cell receptor beta chains follows, all from one sample in a study of blood T cell repertoires in COVID-19. Profiling relied on immunoSEQ multiplex PCR, and the TCRdb table lists in-frame clones only, not all of them. The table lists about 120,000 clones, around four fifths of them singletons. Sequenced input: peripheral blood. All receptors derive from a man aged 65 to 85 with active or convalescent COVID-19. The CDR3 runs from the conserved cysteine through the conserved F or W. D genes are given only for firm matches. Some rows have no size entry. The others give once, few or many, or a class for an expanded clone.

16	TRBV19	TRBJ1-5	.	.	CASSPEVGGKNQPQHF	TGTGCCAGTAGCCCAGAGGTAGGAGGAAAGAATCAGCCCCAGCATTTT
16	TRBV18	TRBJ2-1	TRBD2	.	CASSPQLAGGRNEQFF	TGTGCCAGCTCACCGCAGCTAGCGGGAGGCCGCAATGAGCAGTTCTTC
12	TRBV7-2	TRBJ2-3	.	once	CASSSRQVTQYF	TGTGCCAGCAGCTCCCGACAGGTTACGCAGTATTTT
14	TRBV19	TRBJ1-2	TRBD1	once	CASRTGQGTYGYTF	TGTGCCAGTAGGACTGGACAGGGAACCTATGGCTACACCTTC
12	TRBV29-1	TRBJ2-7	.	.	CSVSRGSYEQYF	TGCAGCGTTTCGCGTGGCTCCTACGAGCAGTACTTC
13	TRBV6-2/TRBV6-3	TRBJ1-1	.	few	CASSYLQNTEAFF	TGTGCCAGCAGTTACTTACAGAACACTGAAGCTTTCTTT
15	TRBV5-1	TRBJ1-1	.	few	CASSLAGTMNTEAFF	TGCGCCAGCAGCTTGGCCGGGACAATGAACACTGAAGCTTTCTTT
11	TRBV20-1	TRBJ1-2	.	.	CSATNREGYTF	TGCAGTGCTACTAATAGAGAAGGCTACACCTTC
17	TRBV7-7	TRBJ2-5	.	.	CASSLRGGSLAQETQYF	TGTGCCAGCAGCTTAAGGGGGGGCAGTTTGGCCCAAGAGACCCAGTACTTC
16	TRBV7-9	TRBJ1-2	TRBD1	.	CASTKGGTGHAYGYTF	TGTGCCAGCACCAAGGGGGGGACAGGGCATGCGTATGGCTACACCTTC
14	TRBV10-3	TRBJ1-4	TRBD1	.	CAISPDRGKEKLFF	TGTGCCATCAGCCCGGACAGGGGGAAGGAAAAACTGTTTTTT
14	TRBV7-9	TRBJ1-4	.	.	CASTYTGPNEKLFF	TGTGCCAGCACATATACAGGGCCTAATGAAAAACTGTTTTTT
15	TRBV10-3	TRBJ1-2	TRBD1	.	CAIKESWTGIDGYTF	TGTGCCATCAAAGAAAGTTGGACAGGGATTGATGGCTACACCTTC
16	TRBV4-2	TRBJ2-1	.	few	CASSQDYSGVHNEQFF	TGTGCCAGCAGCCAAGATTATTCCGGGGTCCACAATGAGCAGTTCTTC